The 30 T cell receptor beta chains given below trace back to one sample, sequenced in a study of blood T cell repertoires in COVID-19. Libraries were prepared by immunoSEQ multiplex PCR; TCRdb keeps only in-frame clonotypes and omits some of them. The table has 200,000 to 250,000 clones, around 86% seen once. Sequenced material: PBMCs or T cells enriched from blood (not recorded which). The receptors come from a man aged 35 to 55 who had recovered from COVID-19.

The rearrangement uses TRBV19 and TRBJ2-5, with D tentatively TRBD1 (6 bases). Germline V gene data show CDR1 as LNHDA and CDR2 as SQIVND (reference sequence). CDR3 size: 16 residues. With 3 bases removed from V and 1 base from J, the gap between germline ends came to 15 bases. In DNA, the CDR3 is TGTGCCAGTAGTATCCATGGGGGCAAGGCCCAAGAGACCCAGTACTTC. Protein: CASSIHGGKAQETQYF.

V gene TRBV28 combines with J gene TRBJ1-6; 7 nucleotides agree with TRBD1. In germline, CDR1 is MDHEN, CDR2 SYDVKM. The V gene end was trimmed by 6 bases and the J gene end by 4 bases; junction bases not matched to a gene: 0. The CDR3 contains 13 residues. The CDR3 spells CASRTGYNSPLHF. The CDR3 DNA reads as TGTGCCAGCAGGACAGGGTATAATTCACCCCTCCACTTT.

The chain is built from TRBV5-4 and TRBJ1-2, with D perhaps TRBD1 (6 bases). Germline CDR1 is SGHNT and CDR2 is YYREEE (reference sequence). The CDR3 has 16 residues. Trimming cost V 4 bases and J 1 base, with 17 bases left between them. CDR3 protein: CASSRGGGDVNYGYTF. The CDR3 nucleotides are TGTGCCAGCAGCCGAGGGGGGGGTGACGTTAACTATGGCTACACCTTC.

CDR3 protein: CASSPGTSGTDTQYF. The CDR3 DNA is TGTGCCAGCAGCCCCGGGACTAGCGGCACAGATACGCAGTATTTT. The gene calls are TRBV4-2 and TRBJ2-3, with TRBD2 identical over 10 bases. The V gene's germline CDR1 is LGHNA and CDR2 YNFKEQ. V lost 4 bases, J lost 1 base, and 2 bases stayed unmatched. The CDR3 extends over 15 amino acids.

This chain uses TRBV7-8 with TRBJ2-7; 10 positions match TRBD2. Per the germline V gene, CDR1 is SGHVS and CDR2 is FQNEAQ. CDR3 length: 15 residues. Germline trimming cut 4 bases from V and 2 bases from J; bases unmatched to any gene: 5. This chain's CDR3 is CASSSPLAGPYEQYF. The CDR3, as DNA: TGTGCCAGCAGCTCCCCACTAGCGGGACCCTACGAGCAGTACTTC.

The chain has TRBV19 and TRBJ2-3; D is unclear. Germline V lookup: CDR1 LNHDA, CDR2 SQIVND (reference sequence). Trimming removed 1 base at V and 2 bases at J, with 7 bases between. The CDR3 spans 14 residues. The CDR3 is CASSIGANTDTQYF. The CDR3 DNA sequence: TGTGCCAGTAGTATAGGGGCAAACACAGATACGCAGTATTTT.

This rearrangement joins TRBV4-3 to TRBJ2-3; 8 nucleotides align to TRBD1. The CDR3 length is 20 residues. The ends lost 0 bases at V and 0 bases at J; junction bases unmatched: 14. Germline CDR1 reads LGHNA; CDR2 reads YSLEER. CDR3 protein: CASSQDRYQPGQVSTDTQYF. The CDR3 DNA follows: TGCGCCAGCAGCCAAGACAGATACCAACCGGGACAGGTTAGCACAGATACGCAGTATTTT.

The rearrangement links TRBV6-6 to TRBJ1-4; 7 positions match TRBD1. Germline V gives CDR1 MNHNY, CDR2 SVGAGI (reference sequence). The J segment lost 8 bases and the V segment lost 2 bases, leaving 8 bases of the junction unmatched. The CDR3 covers 15 residues. The CDR3 reads CASSYRLGTVEKLFF. The CDR3 DNA reads TGTGCCAGCAGTTACCGCTTAGGGACAGTAGAAAAACTGTTTTTT.

This chain connects TRBV5-1 to TRBJ1-1, with D possibly TRBD1 on 5 matching bases. In germline, CDR1 is SGHRS, CDR2 YFSETQ. Trimming pared 5 bases from V and 1 base from J, leaving 12 bases between. This CDR3 has 14 residues. CDR3 nucleotide sequence: TGCGCCAGCAGGGAGGGGACGGGGAACACTGAAGCTTTCTTT. This gives the protein CASREGTGNTEAFF.

V is TRBV3-1 (or the pseudogene TRBV3-2) and J is TRBJ2-5, with 9 bases matching TRBD2. Germline V gene data show CDR1 as LGHDT and CDR2 as YNNKEL (reference sequence). This CDR3 contains 15 residues. The junction had 5 bases not matched to a gene; V was cut back by 1 base and J by 5 bases. In nucleotides, the CDR3 is TGTGCCAGCAGCCAAGTGCTAGCGGGGATGGAGACCCAGTACTTC. It yields the protein CASSQVLAGMETQYF.

The chain links TRBV19 to TRBJ2-7; TRBD2 agrees at 14 bases. V lost 5 bases, J lost 2 bases, and 5 bases stayed unmatched. Germline V gene lookup returns CDR1 LNHDA and CDR2 SQIVND (reference sequence). CDR3 length: 16 amino acids. The CDR3 sequence is CASSHGLAGGTYEQYF. CDR3 nucleotide sequence: TGTGCCAGTAGTCACGGACTAGCGGGAGGAACCTACGAGCAGTACTTC.

The chain combines TRBV30 with TRBJ1-1, with D possibly TRBD1 on 6 matching bases. With 3 bases removed from V and 0 bases from J, the gap between germline ends came to 17 bases. Germline-derived CDR1 and CDR2 are GTSNPN and SVGIG (reference sequence). This CDR3 region has 16 residues. The CDR3, as DNA: TGTGCCTGGAGGGACGCCCCAGGACAGATGAACACTGAAGCTTTCTTT. Translated: CAWRDAPGQMNTEAFF.

The chain has TRBV5-4 and TRBJ2-7; 7 positions agree with TRBD2. Trimming cost V 1 base and J 0 bases; bases outside gene matches: 7. The CDR3 is 16 amino acids. The germline V gene encodes CDR1 SGHNT and CDR2 YYREEE (reference sequence). CDR3 in amino acids: CASSLLGRGSSYEQYF. CDR3 DNA sequence: TGTGCCAGCAGCTTGTTGGGGAGGGGAAGCTCCTACGAGCAGTACTTC. The variable domain in full, completed from reference TRBV5-4 and TRBJ2-7, reads ETGVTQSPTHLIKTRGQQVTLRCSSQSGHNTVSWYQQALGQGPQFIFQYYREEENGRGNFPPRFSGLQFPNYSSELNVNALELDDSALYLCASSLLGRGSSYEQYFGPGTRLTVT.

In DNA form, the CDR3 reads TGTGCCAGCAGCTTGGGTCGGACAGATTCCTACAATGAGCAGTTCTTC. The encoded protein is CASSLGRTDSYNEQFF. This sequence joins TRBV5-4 and TRBJ2-1; possible D gene TRBD1, 6 bases. V was clipped by 0 bases and J by 1 base, with 11 bases between them. Germline V gene sequence: CDR1 SGHNT, CDR2 YYREEE (reference sequence). The CDR3 is 16 residues long.

The chain combines TRBV10-3 with TRBJ1-1; 7 bases map to TRBD1. With V trimmed by 0 bases and J by 3 bases, 10 bases remained unmatched. CDR1 and CDR2 from the germline V gene are ENHRY and SYGVKD. This CDR3 has 17 amino acids. CDR3 DNA: TGTGCCATCAGTGAGTCGTTGTTAGAGGGGGCTGACACTGAAGCTTTCTTT. Translation gives CAISESLLEGADTEAFF.

To note about this clone: A single base separates this from a much larger clone, so it may be a read error. V gene TRBV25-1 combines with J gene TRBJ1-6; D is possibly TRBD1 (5 bases). The CDR3 covers 13 residues. Per germline, CDR1 MGHDK and CDR2 SYGVNS. The CDR3 sequence is CASSLTAGSPPHF. For the CDR3, the DNA is TGTGCCAGCAGTTTGACAGCGGGATCACCCCCCCACTTT.

The genes are TRBV5-1 and TRBJ2-1; possible D gene TRBD2, 6 bases. Germline values: CDR1 SGHRS, CDR2 YFSETQ. The CDR3 has 14 residues. V was trimmed by 4 bases and J by 3 bases, leaving 11 bases between them. The CDR3 is CASSTGLVYNEQFF. CDR3 nucleotide sequence: TGCGCCAGCAGCACGGGACTGGTCTACAATGAGCAGTTCTTC.

The chain joins TRBV14 to TRBJ1-4; possibly TRBD1 for D (6 bases). Germline V lookup: CDR1 SGHDN, CDR2 FVKESK. V was pared by 0 bases and J by 9 bases, with 14 bases between. The CDR3 runs to 15 residues. The chain's CDR3 is CASSQEKVTGQKLFF. In DNA, the CDR3 is TGTGCCAGCAGCCAAGAGAAGGTGACAGGTCAAAAACTGTTTTTT.

V and J are TRBV28 and TRBJ1-4, with 9 positions matching TRBD1. The CDR3 consists of 16 residues. Germline V gives CDR1 MDHEN, CDR2 SYDVKM. The ends lost 3 bases at V and 3 bases at J; junction bases unmatched: 5. CDR3 nucleotide sequence: TGTGCCAGCAGTTTTCTCGGACAGGGGCCTAATGAAAAACTGTTTTTT. Amino acids: CASSFLGQGPNEKLFF.

V is TRBV9 and J is TRBJ1-1, with 9 bases identical to TRBD1. Germline values: CDR1 SGDLS, CDR2 YYNGEE. The junction had 2 bases not matched to a gene; V was cut back by 1 base and J by 1 base. The CDR3 is 15 residues long. The CDR3: CASSVRDRENTEAFF. The DNA of the CDR3 is TGTGCCAGCAGCGTAAGGGACAGGGAGAACACTGAAGCTTTCTTT. Supplemented by reference TRBV9 and TRBJ1-1, the full variable domain reads DSGVTQTPKHLITATGQRVTLRCSPRSGDLSVYWYQQSLDQGLQFLIQYYNGEERAKGNILERFSAQQFPDLHSELNLSSLELGDSALYFCASSVRDRENTEAFFGQGTRLTVV.

The chain carries TRBV10-3 and TRBJ2-3; 13 positions match TRBD2. Per germline, CDR1 ENHRY and CDR2 SYGVKD. After removal of 4 bases from V and 3 bases from J, the junction contained 10 bases not matched to a gene. The CDR3 is 18 residues long. The CDR3 bases are TGTGCCATCAGTGGTCAGGGACTAGCGGGGATTAGGACAGATACGCAGTATTTT. As protein: CAISGQGLAGIRTDTQYF.

The rearrangement links TRBV29-1 to TRBJ2-7; 8 bases are a match to TRBD1. The CDR3 has 16 amino acids. From germline, CDR1 is SQVTM and CDR2 ANQGSEA. Trimming took 0 bases from V and 2 from J; bases not matched to a gene: 9. The CDR3 DNA reads as TGCAGCGTTGAAGACGAATTGGGGACAGGTCCCTACGAGCAGTACTTC. As protein: CSVEDELGTGPYEQYF.

The chain carries TRBV30 and TRBJ1-2, with 9 bases aligning to TRBD1. With 4 bases clipped from V and 7 bases from J, the junction kept 7 bases outside the gene matches. Germline CDR1 GTSNPN, CDR2 SVGIG (reference sequence). The CDR3 totals 13 residues. The DNA of the CDR3 is TGTGCCTGGACCTTACAGGGGGCGGTTGGCTACACCTTC. Protein sequence: CAWTLQGAVGYTF.

This clone occurred once. The chain has TRBV2 and TRBJ2-5, with a weak D call TRBD1 (6 bases). Trimming took off 8 bases at V and 0 bases at J, with 13 bases between the two ends. Germline CDR1 SNHLY, CDR2 FYNNEI. The CDR3 contains 14 residues. The DNA of the CDR3 is TGTGCCAGCCGCCAAGACAGGAACCAAGAGACCCAGTACTTC. Its translation is CASRQDRNQETQYF.

This chain links TRBV9 with TRBJ2-7; 10 positions agree with TRBD2. V lost 3 bases and J lost 5; bases outside the gene matches: 17. Germline CDR1 reads SGDLS; CDR2 reads YYNGEE. The CDR3 spans 18 residues. The CDR3 region has the DNA TGTGCCAGCAGCGCCGAGCTAGCGGGAGTGGGTAAAGTTGACGAGCAGTACTTC. It translates to CASSAELAGVGKVDEQYF.

This clone came up a few times. V usage is TRBV4-1 and J usage is TRBJ1-6, with TRBD1 identical over 9 bases. The junction had 5 bases not matched to a gene; V was cut back by 1 base and J by 10 bases. Germline V gives CDR1 MGHRA, CDR2 YSYEKL. The CDR3 is 15 residues long. CDR3 nucleotide sequence: TGCGCCAGCAGCCAAGGACAGGGGGAATGGTCACCCCTCCACTTT. Encoded protein: CASSQGQGEWSPLHF.

DNA of the CDR3: TGTGCCAGCAGCCCTCTAGCGGGGGGATACAATGAGCAGTTCTTC. This codes for CASSPLAGGYNEQFF. The genes are TRBV5-6 and TRBJ2-1; 11 bases agree with TRBD2. Germline-derived CDR1 and CDR2 are SGHDT and YYEEEE. J was trimmed by 4 bases and V by 4 bases; bases with no gene match: 4. The CDR3 is 15 residues long.

The V call is TRBV7-9, the J call TRBJ1-1, with no clear D. V was shortened by 2 bases and J by 1 base, with 5 bases between the two germline ends. Germline loops: CDR1 SEHNR, CDR2 FQNEAQ (reference sequence). The length of the CDR3 is 13 residues. Here the CDR3 reads CASSLTTNTEAFF. The CDR3 bases are TGTGCCAGCAGCTTAACAACGAACACTGAAGCTTTCTTT.

This sequence joins TRBV5-1 and TRBJ2-7; possibly TRBD2 for D (6 bases). From germline, CDR1 is SGHRS and CDR2 YFSETQ. V was clipped by 2 bases and J by 5 bases, with 17 bases between them. This CDR3 contains 15 residues. The CDR3 is CASSFLQGGLHEQYF. In nucleotides, the CDR3 is TGCGCCAGCAGCTTCTTGCAGGGAGGTCTCCACGAGCAGTACTTC.

V and J are TRBV30 and TRBJ1-4; D possibly corresponds to TRBD1 (5 bases). In germline, CDR1 is GTSNPN, CDR2 SVGIG (reference sequence). V shed 5 bases and J shed 8 bases, with 12 bases lying between them. There are 12 residues in the CDR3. In DNA form, the CDR3 reads TGTGCCTGGGCCGGGACTAGAGAAAAACTGTTTTTT. This sequence encodes CAWAGTREKLFF.